This T cell receptor beta chain was retrieved from a study of radiotherapy plus CTLA-4 blockade in lung cancer. Across the study: Overall, roughly 17% of patients showed an objective response, while approximately 30% attained disease control.

The method was immunoSEQ multiplex PCR; TCRdb's version includes in-frame clones alone and lacks a portion of them. The data show some 92,000 clones, with roughly 80% seen just once and 3% to 3.5% held by the top ten. The V end lost 5 bases, the J end lost 6 bases, and 10 bases lay between the germline ends. The CDR3 spans 13 residues. Germline lookup yields CDR1 PRHDT and CDR2 FYEKMQ (reference sequence). The sample in question was peripheral blood, obtained from a patient treated with radiotherapy plus ipilimumab. This sequence was found in a human donor with non-small cell lung cancer who had a partial response to radiotherapy plus ipilimumab. The chain uses TRBV13 and TRBJ2-2, with D possibly matching TRBD2 (5 bases). This CDR3 is CASSQRGPGELFF. In DNA, the CDR3 is TGTGCCAGCAGCCAACGGGGTCCCGGGGAGCTGTTTTTT.